Given below is one T cell receptor (beta chain) in context. Its antigen is undetermined. The entry originates in a study of T-cell memory formation after mild COVID-19. At the level of the study: Largely donor-specific sequence clusters came from a couple of donors. Study-wide points: Some SARS-CoV-2-responding clones were already detected in memory before infection. There was a balanced CD4/CD8 profile in clones contracting day 15 to 85, and later expanders leaned CD4+. Shrinking CD4+ clones resided mostly in CM and EM, and CD8+ ones in EMRA.

TCRdb re-called the 5' RACE reads through MiXCR, storing one row per CDR3 protein. The sample consists of about 450,000 distinct CDR3 sequences, less than 25% of them appearing once. The trim removed 0 bases at V and 4 bases at J, leaving 3 bases unmatched. CDR1 and CDR2 (germline): LNHDA, SQIVND (reference sequence). There are 15 residues in the CDR3. The origin of this receptor is an adult woman who had mild COVID-19 (a few samples of this study predate the infection). Cell type and time point are not known. Sequences were obtained from PBMCs or a T cell subset sorted from them (not recorded which). J is TRBJ2-1 and V is TRBV19, with TRBD1 matching 7 bases. The CDR3 region is CASSIDPRGYNEQFF. CDR3 DNA sequence: TGTGCCAGTAGTATAGATCCCAGGGGGTACAATGAGCAGTTCTTC.